The T cell receptor (beta chain) described here comes from a study of long-term antiretroviral therapy in people with HIV. Findings of the study overall: The range of CDR3 lengths in HIV repertoires proved narrower than that found in controls.

V was pared by 5 bases and J by 10 bases, with 9 bases of the junction left unmatched. The length of the CDR3 is 14 residues. The germline V gene has CDR1 SGHTA and CDR2 FQGNSA. Version v3.0 of the immunoSEQ assay was performed at survey level. The repertoire was sequenced with immunoSEQ multiplex PCR; TCRdb's copy has only in-frame clones and lacks some. The table has under 45,000 clones, 86% seen once. Without exception, participants with HIV were treated in the United States. As to this clone: The antigen is not known.

The chain uses TRBV7-2 and TRBJ2-5, with TRBD2 identical over 11 bases. The starting material was unsorted PBMCs, obtained 1.2 years after starting antiretroviral therapy. The TCR comes from a woman aged 45-59 years with HIV. The CDR3 nucleotides read TGTGCCAGCAGCCCCGTAGCGGGGGGGCTTGACCAGTACTTC. Amino acids: CASSPVAGGLDQYF.